Listed below are T cell receptor beta chains from one sample, sequenced in a study of blood T cell repertoires in COVID-19. The table came from immunoSEQ multiplex PCR; TCRdb's copy has only in-frame clones and leaves some out. The sample has about 63,000 clones; around three quarters are singletons. The material sequenced was peripheral blood. The receptors were sampled from a human donor in a cohort sampled during active COVID-19. Both conserved end residues are part of each CDR3. A D gene is named only where the DNA matches it firmly. Clone size, where shown, is once, few, many, or a class for clones that have expanded.

clone_size | d_call | j_call | v_call | cdr3_nt | cdr3_aa
. | . | TRBJ2-5 | TRBV9 | TGTGCCAGCAGCGTAGGACAGGTCGACGAGACCCAGTACTTC | CASSVGQVDETQYF
. | . | TRBJ2-7 | TRBV5-6 | TGTGCCAGCAGCTACGGGTACGAGCAGTACTTC | CASSYGYEQYF
few | TRBD2 | TRBJ2-7 | TRBV7-6 | TGTGCCAGCAGCTTAGGGTCTAGCGGGAGGTCCGAGCAGTACTTC | CASSLGSSGRSEQYF
medium-sized | . | TRBJ1-1 | TRBV30 | TGTGCCTGGAGTGTAATGGAGGTCGGCACTGAAGCTTTCTTT | CAWSVMEVGTEAFF
. | . | TRBJ2-5 | TRBV29-1 | TGCAGCGTTGACCAGGGGCAAGAGACCCAGTACTTC | CSVDQGQETQYF
. | . | TRBJ1-1 | TRBV30 | TGTGCCTGGAGTGTACAATTACAGGGGAACACTGAAGCTTTCTTT | CAWSVQLQGNTEAFF
. | TRBD1 | TRBJ1-1 | TRBV5-1 | TGCGCCAGCAGCTTGGCGAGGGGGACAGGGGACCCTGAAGCTTTCTTT | CASSLARGTGDPEAFF
once | . | TRBJ2-1 | TRBV29-1 | TGCAGCGTTGTTATTAGCGCCCTGGGCAATGAGCAGTTCTTC | CSVVISALGNEQFF
few | TRBD1 | TRBJ2-5 | TRBV24-1 | TGTGCCACCAGTGATTTGAGGACAGGGGGCGAGACCCAGTACTTC | CATSDLRTGGETQYF
. | . | TRBJ2-1 | TRBV19 | TGTGCCAGTAGTACGCCGACGAGGGCCATTGAGCAGTTCTTC | CASSTPTRAIEQFF
. | . | TRBJ2-4 | TRBV30 | TGTGCCTGGAGTGTATCGTTGGGCAGTAACATTCAGTACTTC | CAWSVSLGSNIQYF
. | TRBD2 | TRBJ2-7 | TRBV4-1 | TGCGCCAGCAGCCAAGAAGGACTAGAGGTTCCCTACGAGCAGTACTTC | CASSQEGLEVPYEQYF
. | TRBD1 | TRBJ1-2 | TRBV19 | TGTGCCAGTAGTATGGGGACAGGCTCCCACTATGGCTACACCTTC | CASSMGTGSHYGYTF
few | . | TRBJ2-3 | TRBV7-2 | TGTGCCAGCAGCCCCCGTGGGCAAGCAGTATATCCCCCAGATACGCAGTATTTT | CASSPRGQAVYPPDTQYF
. | . | TRBJ1-1 | TRBV9 | TGTGCCAGCAGCGTAGGGACGGGGGGAATCACTGAAGCTTTCTTT | CASSVGTGGITEAFF
. | . | TRBJ2-3 | TRBV7-2 | TGTGCCAGCAGCTTGAGCGGGACAGATACGCAGTATTTT | CASSLSGTDTQYF
. | . | TRBJ1-1 | TRBV29-1 | TGCAGCGTTGAAAAAGGGGGACCTGAAGCTTTCTTT | CSVEKGGPEAFF
. | TRBD1 | TRBJ1-5 | TRBV24-1 | TGTGCCACCAGTGATGACAGGGCCCTCAATCAGCCCCAGCATTTT | CATSDDRALNQPQHF
. | TRBD1 | TRBJ1-2 | TRBV6-5 | TGTGCCAGCAGGGTCGAGTGGGCAGGGGGCGCCGGCTACACCTTC | CASRVEWAGGAGYTF
. | TRBD1 | TRBJ2-3 | TRBV9 | TGTGCCAGCAGCGCGACCCCGACAGGGGCTTATGGCACAGATACGCAGTATTTT | CASSATPTGAYGTDTQYF
. | TRBD1 | TRBJ1-6 | TRBV7-8 | TGTGCCAGCAGCTTAGTTGTCAGGGGGAATTCACCCCTCCACTTT | CASSLVVRGNSPLHF
. | . | TRBJ1-1 | TRBV7-3 | TGTGCCAGCAGCTCCCAGGGGAACACTGAAGCTTTCTTT | CASSSQGNTEAFF
. | . | TRBJ1-5 | TRBV19 | TGTGCCAGTATCGGGACACCGGGCAATCAGCCCCAGCATTTT | CASIGTPGNQPQHF
few | TRBD2 | TRBJ2-5 | TRBV24-1 | TGTGCCACCAGTCTAGCGGGAGGCGGGGAGACCCAGTACTTC | CATSLAGGGETQYF
. | . | TRBJ1-6 | TRBV7-2 | TGTGCCAGCAGCGCCAGTCCGGGGTTCAATTCACCCCTCCACTTT | CASSASPGFNSPLHF
few | TRBD2 | TRBJ2-7 | TRBV11-2 | TGTGCCAGCAGCTTAGGAGCGGGAACGTCCTACGAGCAGTACTTC | CASSLGAGTSYEQYF
. | TRBD1 | TRBJ2-7 | TRBV11-3 | TGTGCCAGCAGCTCGACAGGGGCGGACGAGCAGTACTTC | CASSSTGADEQYF
. | . | TRBJ1-1 | TRBV3-1/TRBV3-2 | TGTGCCAGCAGCCAAGATCAGGGGATGAACACTGAAGCTTTCTTT | CASSQDQGMNTEAFF
. | TRBD1 | TRBJ2-7 | TRBV9 | TGTGCCAGCAGCGTAGAGGGCAGGGGGCGCGAGCAGTACTTC | CASSVEGRGREQYF